In this sample, the clone carrying this TCR beta chain turned up a few times. Participants had their cohort set by participant-reported clinical history. Individuals in the exposed group had encountered a COVID-19 case within 2 weeks preceding study entry. This sample stems from a study of blood T cell repertoires in COVID-19. Trimming removed 8 bases from V and 10 bases from J, with 20 bases in between. The CDR3 extends over 13 amino acids. CDR1 and CDR2 (germline): ENHRY, SYGVKD. Study processing details: Counts of nucleated cells, estimated from reference gene primer amplification, were obtained. Produced via immunoSEQ multiplex PCR; TCRdb's table is partial and in-frame only. The V and J calls and clone size were taken over from that table, and D and trimming were inferred from the DNA. The data show a few hundred thousand clones, 80% to 90% seen once.

The chain links TRBV10-3 to TRBJ1-1; perhaps TRBD1 as D (5 bases). The receptor comes from a woman aged 50 to 65 who had been exposed to COVID-19. Sequencing was carried out using PBMCs or T cells enriched from blood (not recorded which). The CDR3 DNA follows: TGTGCCATCTCGGGGACTGGTGATCTGGGAGCTTTCTTT. Translated, it gives CAISGTGDLGAFF.